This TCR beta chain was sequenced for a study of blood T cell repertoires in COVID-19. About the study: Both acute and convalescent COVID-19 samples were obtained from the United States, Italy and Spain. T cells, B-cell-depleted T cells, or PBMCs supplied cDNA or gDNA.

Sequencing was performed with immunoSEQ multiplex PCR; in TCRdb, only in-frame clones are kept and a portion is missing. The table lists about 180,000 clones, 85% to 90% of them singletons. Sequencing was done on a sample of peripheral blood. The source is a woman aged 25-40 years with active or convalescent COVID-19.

The CDR3, as DNA: TGCAGCGTTGTGGTCAGGGGAAATGAAGCTTTCTTT. It encodes CSVVVRGNEAFF. The V gene is TRBV29-1, the J gene TRBJ1-1, with D perhaps TRBD1 (6 bases). Trimming shortened V by 4 bases and J by 7 bases, and 13 bases separated the two germline ends. This CDR3 spans 12 amino acids. Germline CDR1 is SQVTM and CDR2 is ANQGSEA.